One and the same sample provided the 21 T cell receptor beta chains below, sequenced in a study of blood T cell repertoires in COVID-19. Assay: immunoSEQ multiplex PCR; the TCRdb copy retains only in-frame clones and omits some. Of a few hundred thousand clones detected, roughly nine tenths appear once; the ten largest clones hold approximately 5.2%. Sequenced input: PBMCs or T cells enriched from blood (not recorded which). The origin of the receptors is a woman in her twenties or thirties who had recovered from COVID-19.

The rearrangement uses TRBV30 and TRBJ2-7, with TRBD2 matching over 8 bases. After removal of 2 bases from V and 4 bases from J, the junction contained 13 bases not matched to a gene. The CDR3 sequence is 16 residues long. Germline loops: CDR1 GTSNPN, CDR2 SVGIG (reference sequence). CDR3 loop: CAWSPPRGGALYEQYF. DNA for the CDR3: TGTGCCTGGAGTCCGCCACGGGGGGGGGCCCTTTACGAGCAGTACTTC.

J is TRBJ1-2 and V is TRBV4-3; D is uncertain. The CDR3 has 14 residues. Between the trimmed V and J ends, which lost 0 bases and 7 bases, there was a span of 12 bases. The germline CDR1 and CDR2 sequences are LGHNA and YSLEER. The CDR3 here is CASSQDVWAGGYTF. For the CDR3, the DNA is TGCGCCAGCAGCCAAGATGTTTGGGCTGGTGGCTACACCTTC.

This clone was counted once. The rearrangement links TRBV11-2 to TRBJ1-2, with a weak D call TRBD1 (5 bases). V was trimmed by 4 bases and J by 8 bases, leaving 20 bases between them. Per the germline V gene, CDR1 is SGHAT and CDR2 is FQNNGV. CDR3 length: 15 amino acids. Written as DNA, the CDR3 is TGTGCCAGCAGCTCCCCTCGGGCCAGGGCGAGAGGCTACACCTTC. Translated, it gives CASSSPRARARGYTF.

This clone was seen ten or more times. The rearrangement links TRBV6-5 to TRBJ1-5; possible D gene TRBD1, 5 bases. This CDR3 contains 14 residues. The germline V and J ends were trimmed by 8 bases and 9 bases, with 20 bases remaining between them. The germline CDR1 and CDR2 sequences are MNHEY and SVGAGI. This CDR3 is CASRSPGDVRPQHF. The CDR3 DNA reads TGTGCCAGCCGGTCCCCGGGGGATGTTAGGCCCCAGCATTTT.

J is TRBJ2-5 and V is TRBV29-1; the D is unclear. Deletions cut 4 bases from V and 5 bases from J, with 14 bases between. The CDR3 runs 13 residues. In germline, CDR1 is SQVTM, CDR2 ANQGSEA. DNA of the CDR3: TGCAGCGTTGGGGCCGCCGTGCGTGAGACCCAGTACTTC. Protein sequence: CSVGAAVRETQYF.

This clone was seen once. The V call is TRBV14, the J call TRBJ1-3; D gene uncertain. Between the trimmed V and J ends, which lost 0 bases and 4 bases, there was a span of 16 bases. Germline V gene sequence: CDR1 SGHDN, CDR2 FVKESK. The CDR3 has 17 amino acids. The CDR3 sequence: CASSQDQVSLGGNTIYF. The DNA for the CDR3 is TGTGCCAGCAGCCAAGATCAGGTCTCCCTCGGCGGAAACACCATATATTTT.

This clone was seen a few times. The chain is built from TRBV13 and TRBJ1-2, with D possibly TRBD1 on 6 matching bases. Trimming stripped 2 bases from V and 4 bases from J, with 14 bases between. The CDR3 is 15 amino acids. Looked up from germline, CDR1 is PRHDT and CDR2 is FYEKMQ (reference sequence). CDR3 sequence (DNA): TGTGCCAGCAGCTTATATGGGAGGGACACCTATGGCTACACCTTC. Protein product: CASSLYGRDTYGYTF.

This clone showed up just a few times. The genes are TRBV13 and TRBJ1-3; D remains unclear. V lost 5 bases to trimming and J lost 6 bases, with 14 bases between them. This CDR3 has 14 residues. CDR1 and CDR2 (germline): PRHDT, FYEKMQ (reference sequence). CDR3 amino acids: CASSRPEGTNTIYF. DNA of the CDR3: TGTGCCAGCAGCCGCCCTGAGGGCACAAACACCATATATTTT.

In its sample, this clone was seen a few times. The V gene is TRBV9, the J gene TRBJ2-2; D unresolved. The V and J ends lost 3 bases and 4 bases respectively, with 13 bases between them. Germline V lookup: CDR1 SGDLS, CDR2 YYNGEE. This CDR3 region has 15 residues. Here the CDR3 reads CASSALPTITGELFF. The CDR3 bases are TGTGCCAGCAGCGCCCTCCCGACAATCACCGGGGAGCTGTTTTTT.

This clone was seen once. This sequence joins TRBV5-1 and TRBJ2-1, with D tentatively TRBD1 (6 bases). There are 15 residues in the CDR3. The V end was cut by 4 bases, the J end by 6 bases, with 17 bases between. Germline CDR1 is SGHRS and CDR2 is YFSETQ. The CDR3 DNA reads as TGCGCCAGCAGCCCCCAGGGGAAGGGTTTCAATGAGCAGTTCTTC. Protein product: CASSPQGKGFNEQFF. Complete variable domain (other parts from reference TRBV5-1 and TRBJ2-1): KAGVTQTPRYLIKTRGQQVTLSCSPISGHRSVSWYQQTPGQGLQFLFEYFSETQRNKGNFPGRFSGRQFSNSRSEMNVSTLELGDSALYLCASSPQGKGFNEQFFGPGTRLTVL.

The rearrangement joins TRBV6-5 to TRBJ1-1; a possible D gene is TRBD1 (5 bases). This CDR3 contains 13 residues. The V end was cut by 2 bases, the J end by 8 bases, with 12 bases between. Germline assignment: CDR1 MNHEY and CDR2 SVGAGI. CDR3 in amino acids: CASSYTQAGEAFF. In nucleotides, the CDR3 is TGTGCCAGCAGTTACACACAGGCAGGGGAAGCTTTCTTT.

The chain joins TRBV5-1 to TRBJ1-4; D is undetermined. CDR1 SGHRS and CDR2 YFSETQ come from the germline V gene. The CDR3 loop spans 14 amino acids. Trimming shortened V by 0 bases and J by 8 bases, and 11 bases separated the two germline ends. Here the CDR3 reads CASSLAATGEKLFF. CDR3 nucleotide sequence: TGCGCCAGCAGCTTGGCCGCGACTGGGGAAAAACTGTTTTTT.

The chain is built from TRBV25-1 and TRBJ2-5, with a tentative D call TRBD2 (5 bases). The CDR3 has 13 residues. CDR1 is MGHDK and CDR2 is SYGVNS in the germline V gene. Deletions cut 4 bases from V and 7 bases from J, with 13 bases between. CDR3 coding DNA: TGTGCCAGCAGTGCGACAACCGCGGGGACCCAGTACTTC. Translation gives CASSATTAGTQYF.

The chain is built from TRBV19 and TRBJ2-3; possible D gene TRBD2, 5 bases. The length of the CDR3 is 15 residues. Trimming removed 5 bases from V and 2 bases from J, with 14 bases in between. The V gene's germline CDR1 is LNHDA and CDR2 SQIVND (reference sequence). The CDR3 DNA reads TGTGCCAGTAGTCCTAGCCTCGGCACCACAGATACGCAGTATTTT. This gives the protein CASSPSLGTTDTQYF. The whole variable domain, filled in from reference TRBV19 and TRBJ2-3, reads DGGITQSPKYLFRKEGQNVTLSCEQNLNHDAMYWYRQDPGQGLRLIYYSQIVNDFQKGDIAEGYSVSREKKESFPLTVTSAQKNPTAFYLCASSPSLGTTDTQYFGPGTRLTVL.

In its sample, this clone was seen a few times. The J gene is TRBJ1-1, the V gene TRBV12-3 or TRBV12-4; perhaps TRBD1 as D (6 bases). V was shortened by 5 bases and J by 7 bases, with 14 bases between the two germline ends. This CDR3 contains 13 residues. This chain's CDR3 is CASSRTRGGEAFF. In DNA form, the CDR3 reads TGTGCCAGCAGTCGGACCCGAGGGGGTGAAGCTTTCTTT.

The rearrangement uses TRBV6-5 and TRBJ1-1; D not resolved. Germline CDR1 MNHEY, CDR2 SVGAGI. CDR3 length: 13 residues. V lost 8 bases, J lost 1 base, and 11 bases lay in between. The CDR3 DNA is TGTGCCAGCTCAGTTACAGCGAACACTGAAGCTTTCTTT. Its translation: CASSVTANTEAFF.

J is TRBJ2-1 and V is TRBV19; 11 bases are a match to TRBD2. The CDR3 covers 15 residues. Germline lookup yields CDR1 LNHDA and CDR2 SQIVND (reference sequence). Trimming removed 5 bases from V and 7 bases from J; junction bases left unmatched: 7. CDR3 in DNA: TGTGCCAGTAGTCCCATAGCGGGGGGGCTTAATGAGCAGTTCTTC. Translation gives CASSPIAGGLNEQFF.

This rearrangement joins TRBV30 to TRBJ1-3; no reliable D call. The CDR3 extends over 14 amino acids. Germline-derived CDR1 and CDR2 are GTSNPN and SVGIG (reference sequence). The germline V and J ends were trimmed by 6 bases and 0 bases, with 12 bases remaining between them. The chain's CDR3 is CACRRGSSGNTIYF. CDR3 sequence (DNA): TGTGCCTGCAGAAGAGGGAGCTCTGGAAACACCATATATTTT. Together with reference TRBV30 and TRBJ1-3, the CDR3 gives the full variable domain: SQTIHQWPATLVQPVGSPLSLECTVEGTSNPNLYWYRQAAGRGLQLLFYSVGIGQISSEVPQNLSASRPQDRQFILSSKKLLLSDSGFYLCACRRGSSGNTIYFGEGSWLTVV.

This chain uses TRBV6-6 with TRBJ1-4; possibly TRBD1 for D (5 bases). V was pared by 6 bases and J by 8 bases, with 16 bases between. The germline V gene encodes CDR1 MNHNY and CDR2 SVGAGI (reference sequence). The CDR3 totals 14 residues. The CDR3 reads CASSLLGGKEKLFF. The CDR3 coding sequence is TGTGCCAGCAGCCTCCTTGGGGGGAAGGAAAAACTGTTTTTT.

The J gene is TRBJ1-1, the V gene TRBV5-1; possible D gene TRBD1, 5 bases. This CDR3 is 15 amino acids long. Trimming left V 3 bases short and J 1 base short, with 13 bases between. Germline V gene lookup returns CDR1 SGHRS and CDR2 YFSETQ. CDR3 coding DNA: TGCGCCAGCAGCTCATCCGGGACTGGGAACACTGAAGCTTTCTTT. As protein: CASSSSGTGNTEAFF.

The chain employs TRBV10-3 and TRBJ1-2; 8 bases are shared with TRBD1. The CDR3 has 17 amino acids. The junction had 11 bases not matched to a gene; V was cut back by 0 bases and J by 5 bases. Germline V CDR1 and CDR2: ENHRY, SYGVKD. The CDR3 bases are TGTGCCATCAGTGAGTCGCCAGGGGGCGTCACTACATATGGCTACACCTTC. It encodes CAISESPGGVTTYGYTF.